A selection of T cell receptor beta chains follows, all from one sample in a study of shared clonotypes between healthy human individuals. The table came from immunoSEQ multiplex PCR; TCRdb's copy has only in-frame clones and leaves some out. The top ten hold 13% of the sample, which has roughly 500,000 clones, roughly 80% seen once. The sample was PBMCs. The receptor set was obtained from a woman in her forties in good health. Some clones in this sample may be carry-over from other donors' samples. The CDR3 runs from the conserved cysteine through the conserved F or W. A D gene is named only where the DNA matches it firmly. Size tells how often a clone was seen (once, few, many) or the class of an expanded clone, and some rows leave it out.

D gene: TRBD1
V gene: TRBV7-2
clone size: .
J gene: TRBJ1-5
CDR3 protein: CASSRQGVSNQPQHF
CDR3 DNA: TGTGCCAGCAGCCGTCAGGGGGTTAGCAATCAGCCCCAGCATTTT

D gene: TRBD1
V gene: TRBV6-6
clone size: .
J gene: TRBJ2-2
CDR3 protein: CASRTTGGTGELFF
CDR3 DNA: TGTGCCAGCAGAACTACAGGGGGTACCGGGGAGCTGTTTTTT

D gene: .
V gene: TRBV9
clone size: .
J gene: TRBJ1-4
CDR3 protein: CASSPRGDNEKLFF
CDR3 DNA: TGTGCCAGCAGCCCCCGGGGGGATAATGAAAAACTGTTTTTT

D gene: TRBD1
V gene: TRBV29-1
clone size: .
J gene: TRBJ2-1
CDR3 protein: CSVGGGPNEQFF
CDR3 DNA: TGCAGCGTTGGAGGGGGCCCGAATGAGCAGTTCTTC

D gene: .
V gene: TRBV4-1
clone size: .
J gene: TRBJ2-6
CDR3 protein: CASSQGSSGANVLTF
CDR3 DNA: TGCGCCAGCAGCCAGGGAAGCTCTGGGGCCAACGTCCTGACTTTC

D gene: .
V gene: TRBV28
clone size: .
J gene: TRBJ1-4
CDR3 protein: CASSSATGRWEKLFF
CDR3 DNA: TGTGCCAGCAGTTCCGCAACAGGGCGTTGGGAAAAACTGTTTTTT

D gene: .
V gene: TRBV4-1
clone size: .
J gene: TRBJ2-5
CDR3 protein: CASSQGIRVPQETQYF
CDR3 DNA: TGCGCCAGCAGCCAAGGCATCAGGGTACCGCAAGAGACCCAGTACTTC

D gene: TRBD2
V gene: TRBV7-6
clone size: few
J gene: TRBJ2-1
CDR3 protein: CASSFPSGAYNEQFF
CDR3 DNA: TGTGCCAGCAGCTTTCCTAGCGGCGCCTACAATGAGCAGTTCTTC

D gene: TRBD2
V gene: TRBV11-2
clone size: .
J gene: TRBJ2-7
CDR3 protein: CASSLDYASGSRYEQYF
CDR3 DNA: TGTGCCAGCAGCTTAGACTATGCCAGCGGGAGTAGGTACGAGCAGTACTTC

D gene: .
V gene: TRBV28
clone size: once
J gene: TRBJ1-3
CDR3 protein: CASSLFVGVGSGNTIYF
CDR3 DNA: TGTGCCAGCAGTTTATTTGTAGGGGTGGGCTCTGGAAACACCATATATTTT

D gene: TRBD1
V gene: TRBV9
clone size: .
J gene: TRBJ2-5
CDR3 protein: CASSFRDRVQETQYF
CDR3 DNA: TGTGCCAGCAGCTTCCGGGACAGGGTTCAAGAGACCCAGTACTTC

D gene: .
V gene: TRBV28
clone size: .
J gene: TRBJ2-1
CDR3 protein: CASSSGQRNEQFF
CDR3 DNA: TGTGCCAGCAGTTCTGGCCAACGGAATGAGCAGTTCTTC

D gene: .
V gene: TRBV4-2
clone size: .
J gene: TRBJ2-7
CDR3 protein: CASSREGGFYGEQYF
CDR3 DNA: TGTGCCAGCAGCCGCGAAGGGGGTTTTTATGGCGAGCAGTACTTC

D gene: .
V gene: TRBV7-6
clone size: .
J gene: TRBJ2-1
CDR3 protein: CASSAYRHEQFF
CDR3 DNA: TGTGCCAGCAGCGCCTACCGTCATGAGCAGTTCTTC

D gene: .
V gene: TRBV6-1
clone size: .
J gene: TRBJ2-1
CDR3 protein: CASKKGPVGEQFF
CDR3 DNA: TGTGCCAGCAAGAAGGGTCCCGTTGGTGAGCAGTTCTTC

D gene: TRBD1
V gene: TRBV18
clone size: .
J gene: TRBJ1-3
CDR3 protein: CASSPTGEAGNTIYF
CDR3 DNA: TGTGCCAGCTCACCAACAGGGGAGGCTGGAAACACCATATATTTT

D gene: TRBD1
V gene: TRBV27
clone size: .
J gene: TRBJ1-1
CDR3 protein: CASSRNRGNTEAFF
CDR3 DNA: TGTGCCAGCAGCAGAAACAGGGGAAACACTGAAGCTTTCTTT

D gene: TRBD2
V gene: TRBV10-2
clone size: .
J gene: TRBJ2-7
CDR3 protein: CASSESELAETYEQYF
CDR3 DNA: TGCGCCAGCAGTGAGTCTGAACTAGCGGAGACCTACGAGCAGTACTTC

D gene: .
V gene: TRBV7-2
clone size: .
J gene: TRBJ2-5
CDR3 protein: CASSGEIETQYF
CDR3 DNA: TGTGCCAGCAGCGGGGAAATAGAGACCCAGTACTTC

D gene: .
V gene: TRBV18
clone size: few
J gene: TRBJ1-1
CDR3 protein: CASSLQTIGITEAFF
CDR3 DNA: TGTGCCAGCTCACTTCAGACGATCGGGATCACTGAAGCTTTCTTT

D gene: .
V gene: TRBV2
clone size: few
J gene: TRBJ1-5
CDR3 protein: CASSGGNQPQHF
CDR3 DNA: TGTGCCAGCAGTGGGGGGAATCAGCCCCAGCATTTT

D gene: .
V gene: TRBV2
clone size: .
J gene: TRBJ1-2
CDR3 protein: CASSGGQDYGYTF
CDR3 DNA: TGTGCCAGCAGTGGGGGGCAGGATTATGGCTACACCTTC

D gene: .
V gene: TRBV5-5
clone size: many
J gene: TRBJ2-1
CDR3 protein: CASSLVPEAYNEQFF
CDR3 DNA: TGTGCCAGCAGCTTAGTTCCAGAGGCCTACAATGAGCAGTTCTTC

D gene: TRBD1
V gene: TRBV7-6
clone size: .
J gene: TRBJ1-3
CDR3 protein: CASSSGQGAGNTIYF
CDR3 DNA: TGTGCCAGCAGCTCGGGACAGGGGGCTGGAAACACCATATATTTT

D gene: TRBD1
V gene: TRBV7-2
clone size: few
J gene: TRBJ2-7
CDR3 protein: CASSLFGTGVDHEQYF
CDR3 DNA: TGTGCCAGCAGCTTATTCGGGACAGGGGTTGACCACGAGCAGTACTTC

D gene: .
V gene: TRBV5-4
clone size: .
J gene: TRBJ1-2
CDR3 protein: CASSLDPGANYGYTF
CDR3 DNA: TGTGCCAGCAGCTTGGACCCAGGAGCTAACTATGGCTACACCTTC

D gene: .
V gene: TRBV6-5
clone size: .
J gene: TRBJ2-3
CDR3 protein: CASSYDGPGADTQYF
CDR3 DNA: TGTGCCAGCAGTTACGACGGGCCTGGGGCAGATACGCAGTATTTT

D gene: .
V gene: TRBV15
clone size: .
J gene: TRBJ2-3
CDR3 protein: CATSNTLGTDTQYF
CDR3 DNA: TGTGCCACCAGCAACACCCTCGGCACAGATACGCAGTATTTT

D gene: TRBD2
V gene: TRBV7-9
clone size: .
J gene: TRBJ2-3
CDR3 protein: CASSPGGLAGVRDTQYF
CDR3 DNA: TGTGCCAGCAGCCCCGGGGGACTAGCGGGAGTAAGAGATACGCAGTATTTT

D gene: .
V gene: TRBV29-1
clone size: .
J gene: TRBJ2-7
CDR3 protein: CSVTGITYEQYF
CDR3 DNA: TGCAGCGTTACCGGGATTACCTACGAGCAGTACTTC

D gene: .
V gene: TRBV30
clone size: few
J gene: TRBJ1-1
CDR3 protein: CAWSVGDTEAFF
CDR3 DNA: TGTGCCTGGAGTGTTGGGGATACTGAAGCTTTCTTT

D gene: .
V gene: TRBV30
clone size: .
J gene: TRBJ1-6
CDR3 protein: CAWTLGGNSPLHF
CDR3 DNA: TGTGCCTGGACCCTAGGCGGTAATTCACCCCTCCACTTT

D gene: TRBD2
V gene: TRBV4-1
clone size: .
J gene: TRBJ2-1
CDR3 protein: CASSPRTSGEGSSYNEQFF
CDR3 DNA: TGCGCCAGCAGCCCTCGGACTAGCGGGGAGGGGAGCTCCTACAATGAGCAGTTCTTC

D gene: TRBD2
V gene: TRBV7-8
clone size: .
J gene: TRBJ2-7
CDR3 protein: CASSLAPLAGGYEQYF
CDR3 DNA: TGTGCCAGCAGCTTAGCGCCTCTAGCGGGAGGATACGAGCAGTACTTC

D gene: .
V gene: TRBV7-2
clone size: .
J gene: TRBJ2-1
CDR3 protein: CASSFYSSYNEQFF
CDR3 DNA: TGTGCCAGCAGCTTTTACAGCTCCTACAATGAGCAGTTCTTC

D gene: .
V gene: TRBV2
clone size: few
J gene: TRBJ1-2
CDR3 protein: CASSGVLDGYGYTF
CDR3 DNA: TGTGCCAGCAGTGGAGTCCTCGACGGCTATGGCTACACCTTC

D gene: .
V gene: TRBV18
clone size: .
J gene: TRBJ2-1
CDR3 protein: CASSPVAGSSYNEQFF
CDR3 DNA: TGTGCCAGCTCACCGGTTGCGGGGAGCTCCTACAATGAGCAGTTCTTC

D gene: TRBD1
V gene: TRBV7-8
clone size: few
J gene: TRBJ2-7
CDR3 protein: CASSLGDRGYEQYF
CDR3 DNA: TGTGCCAGCAGCTTAGGAGACAGGGGCTACGAGCAGTACTTC

D gene: .
V gene: TRBV18
clone size: .
J gene: TRBJ2-3
CDR3 protein: CASSPTDTQYF
CDR3 DNA: TGTGCCAGCTCACCGACGGATACGCAGTATTTT

D gene: .
V gene: TRBV12-5
clone size: .
J gene: TRBJ1-3
CDR3 protein: CASRGGSGNTIYF
CDR3 DNA: TGTGCTAGTCGGGGGGGGTCTGGAAACACCATATATTTT

D gene: TRBD2
V gene: TRBV11-1
clone size: .
J gene: TRBJ2-5
CDR3 protein: CASSLGLAGGQETQYF
CDR3 DNA: TGTGCCAGCAGCTTAGGACTAGCGGGAGGGCAAGAGACCCAGTACTTC